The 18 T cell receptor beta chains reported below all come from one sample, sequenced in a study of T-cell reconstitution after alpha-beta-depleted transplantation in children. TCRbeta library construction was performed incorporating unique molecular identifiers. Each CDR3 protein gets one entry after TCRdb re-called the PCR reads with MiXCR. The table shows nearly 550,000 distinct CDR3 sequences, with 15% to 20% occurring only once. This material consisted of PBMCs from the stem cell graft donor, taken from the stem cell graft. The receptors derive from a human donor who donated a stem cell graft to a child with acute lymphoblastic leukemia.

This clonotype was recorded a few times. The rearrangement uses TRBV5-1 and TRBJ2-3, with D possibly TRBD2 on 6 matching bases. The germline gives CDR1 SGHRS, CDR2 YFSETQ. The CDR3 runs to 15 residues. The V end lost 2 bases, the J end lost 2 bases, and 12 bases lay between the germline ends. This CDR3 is CASSFSRGNTDTQYF. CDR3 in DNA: TGCGCCAGCAGCTTCTCACGGGGGAACACAGATACGCAGTATTTT. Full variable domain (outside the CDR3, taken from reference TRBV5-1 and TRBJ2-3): KAGVTQTPRYLIKTRGQQVTLSCSPISGHRSVSWYQQTPGQGLQFLFEYFSETQRNKGNFPGRFSGRQFSNSRSEMNVSTLELGDSALYLCASSFSRGNTDTQYFGPGTRLTVL.

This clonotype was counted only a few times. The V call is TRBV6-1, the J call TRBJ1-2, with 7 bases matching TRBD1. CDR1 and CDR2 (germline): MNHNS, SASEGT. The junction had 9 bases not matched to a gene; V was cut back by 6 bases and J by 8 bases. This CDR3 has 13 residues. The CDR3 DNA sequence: TGTGCCAGCAGCCCAGGACAGGTAGAAGGCTACACCTTC. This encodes CASSPGQVEGYTF.

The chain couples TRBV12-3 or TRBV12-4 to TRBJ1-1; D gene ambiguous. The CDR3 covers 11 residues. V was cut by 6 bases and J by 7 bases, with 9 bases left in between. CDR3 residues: CASRAGVEAFF. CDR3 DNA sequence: TGTGCCAGCAGGGCCGGGGTTGAAGCTTTCTTT.

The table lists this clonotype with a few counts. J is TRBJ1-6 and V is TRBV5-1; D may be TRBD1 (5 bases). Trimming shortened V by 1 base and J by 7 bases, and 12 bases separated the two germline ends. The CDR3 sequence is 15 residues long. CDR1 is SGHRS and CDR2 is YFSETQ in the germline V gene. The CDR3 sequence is CASSLSVEGNSPLHF. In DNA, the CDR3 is TGCGCCAGCAGCTTGAGCGTTGAGGGGAATTCACCCCTCCACTTT.

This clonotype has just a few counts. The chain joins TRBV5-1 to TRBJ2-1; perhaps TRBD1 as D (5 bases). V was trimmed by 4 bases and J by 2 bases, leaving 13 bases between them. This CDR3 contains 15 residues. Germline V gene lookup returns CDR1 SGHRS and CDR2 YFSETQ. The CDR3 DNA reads TGCGCCAGCAGCGTCGAAGGGGCCACCTACAATGAGCAGTTCTTC. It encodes CASSVEGATYNEQFF.

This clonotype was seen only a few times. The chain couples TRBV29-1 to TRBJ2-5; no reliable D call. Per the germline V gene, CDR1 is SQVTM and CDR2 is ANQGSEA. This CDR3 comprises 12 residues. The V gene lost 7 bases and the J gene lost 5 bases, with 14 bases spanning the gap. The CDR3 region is CSATPRWETQYF. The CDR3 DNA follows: TGCAGCGCGACGCCGAGGTGGGAGACCCAGTACTTC.

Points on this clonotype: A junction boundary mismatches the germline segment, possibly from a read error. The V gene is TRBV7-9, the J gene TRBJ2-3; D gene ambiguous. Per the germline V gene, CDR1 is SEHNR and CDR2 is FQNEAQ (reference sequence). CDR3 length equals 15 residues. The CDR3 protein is CASSLISSSTDTQYF. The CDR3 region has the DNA TGTGCCAGCAGCTTAATCAGTTCGAGCACGGATACGCAGTATTTT.

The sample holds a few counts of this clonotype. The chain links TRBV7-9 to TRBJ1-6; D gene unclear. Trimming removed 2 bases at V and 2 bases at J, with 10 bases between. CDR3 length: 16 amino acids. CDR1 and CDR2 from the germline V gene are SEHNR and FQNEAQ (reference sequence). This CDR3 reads CASSLSKDAYNSPLHF. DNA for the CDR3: TGTGCCAGCAGCTTATCCAAGGACGCCTATAATTCACCCCTCCACTTT.

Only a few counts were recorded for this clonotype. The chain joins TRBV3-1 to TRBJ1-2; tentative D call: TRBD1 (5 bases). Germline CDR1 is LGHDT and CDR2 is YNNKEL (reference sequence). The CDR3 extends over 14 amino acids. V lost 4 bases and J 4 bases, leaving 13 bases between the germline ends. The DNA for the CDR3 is TGTGCCAGCAGCCCCCGGGACTTGGGCTATGGCTACACCTTC. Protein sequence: CASSPRDLGYGYTF.

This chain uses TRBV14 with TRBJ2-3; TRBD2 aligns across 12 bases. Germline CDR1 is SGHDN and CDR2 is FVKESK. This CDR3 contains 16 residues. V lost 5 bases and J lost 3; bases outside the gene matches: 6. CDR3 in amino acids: CASSAPGLAGTDTQYF. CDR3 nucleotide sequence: TGTGCCAGCAGCGCGCCGGGACTAGCGGGTACAGATACGCAGTATTTT.

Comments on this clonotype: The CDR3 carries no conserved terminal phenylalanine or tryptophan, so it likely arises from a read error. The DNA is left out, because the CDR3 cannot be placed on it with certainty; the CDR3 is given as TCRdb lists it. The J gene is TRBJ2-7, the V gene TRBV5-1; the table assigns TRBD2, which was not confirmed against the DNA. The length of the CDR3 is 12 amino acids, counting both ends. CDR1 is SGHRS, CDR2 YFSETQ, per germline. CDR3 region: CASSFDGTSGIL.

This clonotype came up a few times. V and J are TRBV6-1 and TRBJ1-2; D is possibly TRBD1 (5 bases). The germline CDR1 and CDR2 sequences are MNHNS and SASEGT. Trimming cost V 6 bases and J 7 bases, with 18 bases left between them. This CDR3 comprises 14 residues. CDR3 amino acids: CASSLKQVLPGYTF. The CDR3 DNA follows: TGTGCCAGCAGCCTCAAACAGGTTCTCCCTGGCTACACCTTC.

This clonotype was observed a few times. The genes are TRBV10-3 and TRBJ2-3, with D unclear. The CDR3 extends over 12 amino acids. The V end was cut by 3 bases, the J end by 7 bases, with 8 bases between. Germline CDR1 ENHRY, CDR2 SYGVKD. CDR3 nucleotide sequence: TGTGCCATCAGTGAAAGTCTCTATACGCAGTATTTT. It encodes CAISESLYTQYF.

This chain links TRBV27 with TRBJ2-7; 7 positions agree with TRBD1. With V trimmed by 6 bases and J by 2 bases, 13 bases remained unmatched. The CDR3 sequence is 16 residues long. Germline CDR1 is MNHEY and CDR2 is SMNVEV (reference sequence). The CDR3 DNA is TGTGCCAGCAGACCTTTAGGGGACAGCTGGCCCTACGAGCAGTACTTC. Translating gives CASRPLGDSWPYEQYF.

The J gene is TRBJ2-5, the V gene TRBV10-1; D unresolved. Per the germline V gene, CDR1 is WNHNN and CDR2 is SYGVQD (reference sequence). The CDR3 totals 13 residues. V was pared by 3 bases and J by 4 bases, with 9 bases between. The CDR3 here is CASSEGYLETQYF. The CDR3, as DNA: TGCGCCAGCAGTGAAGGTTATCTAGAGACCCAGTACTTC.

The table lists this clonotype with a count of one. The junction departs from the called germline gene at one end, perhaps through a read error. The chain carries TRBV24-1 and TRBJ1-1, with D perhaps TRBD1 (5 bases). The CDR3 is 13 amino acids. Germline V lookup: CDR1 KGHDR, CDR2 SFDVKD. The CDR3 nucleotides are TGTGCCACCAGTGGAACAGGCTACACTGACGCTTTCTTT. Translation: CATSGTGYTDAFF.

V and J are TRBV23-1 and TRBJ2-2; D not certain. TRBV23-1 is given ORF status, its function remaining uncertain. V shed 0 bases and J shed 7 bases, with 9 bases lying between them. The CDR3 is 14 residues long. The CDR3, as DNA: TGCGCCAGCAGTCAATCAGTCGCAGTCGGGGAGCTGTTTTTT. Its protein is CASSQSVAVGELFF.

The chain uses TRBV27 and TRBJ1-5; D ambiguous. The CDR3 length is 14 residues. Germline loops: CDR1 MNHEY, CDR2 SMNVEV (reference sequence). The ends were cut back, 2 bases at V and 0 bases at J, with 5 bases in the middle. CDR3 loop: CASSLHYSNQPQHF. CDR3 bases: TGTGCCAGCAGTTTACACTATAGCAATCAGCCCCAGCATTTT.